The next 29 T cell receptor beta chains were all read from a single sample in a study of blood T cell repertoires in COVID-19. Repertoires were generated with immunoSEQ multiplex PCR, while TCRdb's copy carries only in-frame clones and drops some. The sample lists some 120,000 clones, 80% to 90% occurring once. The sample comprised peripheral blood. The receptor source for this set is a man between 65 and 79 years old with active or convalescent COVID-19.

The chain carries TRBV5-8 and TRBJ1-4; TRBD1 might be the D (5 bases). CDR1 is SGHTS and CDR2 is YDEGEE in the germline V gene. CDR3 length: 14 amino acids. The germline V and J ends were trimmed by 2 bases and 9 bases, with 14 bases remaining between them. Here the CDR3 DNA reads TGTGCCAGCAGCTTAGCTCAAGGGGCACAAAAACTGTTTTTT. This sequence encodes CASSLAQGAQKLFF. Complete variable domain (other parts from reference TRBV5-8 and TRBJ1-4): EAGVTQSPTHLIKTRGQQATLRCSPISGHTSVYWYQQALGLGLQFLLWYDEGEERNRGNFPPRFSGRQFPNYSSELNVNALELEDSALYLCASSLAQGAQKLFFGSGTQLSVL.

The V gene is TRBV11-2, the J gene TRBJ2-3; 9 bases agree with TRBD2. This CDR3 has 16 amino acids. The V and J ends lost 4 bases and 6 bases, in that order; junction bases with no gene match: 11. Germline V gives CDR1 SGHAT, CDR2 FQNNGV. CDR3 DNA: TGTGCCAGCAGCTCTCCTTTCTTAGCGGGAGTGGATACGCAGTATTTT. This encodes CASSSPFLAGVDTQYF.

This chain joins TRBV28 and TRBJ1-1; D gene uncertain. There are 13 residues in the CDR3. V was shortened by 0 bases and J by 4 bases, with 6 bases between the two germline ends. CDR1 and CDR2 from the germline V gene are MDHEN and SYDVKM. CDR3 protein: CASSLWAGTEAFF. The DNA of the CDR3 is TGTGCCAGCAGTTTATGGGCGGGCACTGAAGCTTTCTTT.

In this sample, this clone turned up a few times. The CDR3 is CATLDRGNQPQHF. The CDR3 nucleotides are TGCGCCACCCTCGACAGGGGCAATCAGCCCCAGCATTTT. This chain joins TRBV5-1 and TRBJ1-5; 7 bases match TRBD1. Per the germline V gene, CDR1 is SGHRS and CDR2 is YFSETQ. The CDR3 is made up of 13 amino acids. Trimming removed 9 bases from V and 2 bases from J; junction bases left unmatched: 5.

The chain carries TRBV5-1 and TRBJ2-1, with TRBD2 identical over 9 bases. Germline values: CDR1 SGHRS, CDR2 YFSETQ. After removal of 0 bases from V and 7 bases from J, the junction contained 5 bases not matched to a gene. This CDR3 is built from 15 residues. The CDR3 is CASSLASGTQNEQFF. CDR3 bases: TGCGCCAGCAGCTTGGCTAGCGGGACTCAGAATGAGCAGTTCTTC.

The chain joins TRBV7-3 to TRBJ2-1, with 8 bases matching TRBD1. J was trimmed by 3 bases and V by 5 bases; bases with no gene match: 3. CDR3 length: 14 amino acids. Germline CDR1 and CDR2: SGHTA and FQGTGA. CDR3 coding DNA: TGTGCCAGCAGCCAACAGGGGGACTACAATGAGCAGTTCTTC. Its protein product is CASSQQGDYNEQFF.

A single count supports this clone. The V and J genes are TRBV7-9 and TRBJ2-5, with a tentative D call TRBD1 (5 bases). Germline V gene data show CDR1 as SEHNR and CDR2 as FQNEAQ (reference sequence). V lost 11 bases and J lost 1, with 14 bases in between. The CDR3 is 13 residues long. CDR3 loop: CAGARTVQETQYF. CDR3 in DNA: TGTGCCGGGGCAAGGACGGTCCAAGAGACCCAGTACTTC.

J is TRBJ2-3 and V is TRBV6-5; 7 positions agree with TRBD1. Germline values: CDR1 MNHEY, CDR2 SVGAGI. This CDR3 spans 13 amino acids. Trimming removed 7 bases from V and 0 bases from J; junction bases left unmatched: 1. CDR3 in DNA: TGTGCCAGCAACAGGGGTAGCACAGATACGCAGTATTTT. This codes for CASNRGSTDTQYF.

J is TRBJ1-6 and V is TRBV6-8, with 8 bases fitting TRBD1. The length of the CDR3 is 16 residues. Unmatched junction bases numbered 7, after V lost 6 bases and J lost 3 bases. Germline-derived CDR1 and CDR2 are MNHGY and SAAAGT. The CDR3 nucleotides read TGTGCCAGCAGAAGGACAGGGACCCTCTATAATTCACCCCTCCACTTT. Protein: CASRRTGTLYNSPLHF.

The rearrangement joins TRBV5-6 to TRBJ2-5; D gene uncertain. Trimming took 4 bases from V and 5 from J, leaving 9 bases between them. Germline V gene data show CDR1 as SGHDT and CDR2 as YYEEEE. CDR3 length equals 12 residues. The CDR3 region is CASSGSLETQYF. As DNA, the CDR3 is TGTGCCAGCAGCGGCTCTTTGGAGACCCAGTACTTC.

This clone appeared a single time. The rearrangement uses TRBV6-5 and TRBJ2-2; possibly TRBD2 for D (5 bases). Trimming pared 6 bases from V and 1 base from J, leaving 6 bases between. Looked up from germline, CDR1 is MNHEY and CDR2 is SVGAGI. CDR3 size: 13 residues. CDR3 protein: CASRAGNTGELFF. The DNA for the CDR3 is TGTGCCAGCAGGGCGGGGAACACCGGGGAGCTGTTTTTT.

The chain couples TRBV3-1 (or the pseudogene TRBV3-2) to TRBJ2-7; 13 bases fit TRBD2. The V gene end was trimmed by 4 bases and the J gene end by 6 bases; junction bases not matched to a gene: 6. The CDR3 is 15 residues long. Germline V lookup: CDR1 LGHDT, CDR2 YNNKEL (reference sequence). Here the CDR3 reads CASSLIGTSGTEQYF. The CDR3 nucleotides read TGTGCCAGCAGCCTCATAGGGACTAGCGGGACCGAGCAGTACTTC.

The chain employs TRBV7-3 and TRBJ2-1, with a tentative D call TRBD2 (8 bases). There are 15 residues in the CDR3. Germline CDR1 SGHTA, CDR2 FQGTGA. V was trimmed by 8 bases and J by 10 bases, leaving 24 bases between them. As DNA, the CDR3 is TGTGCCAGCGAGGCCCCCGGGAGGGGGCGGGGGGAGCAGTTCTTC. Translating gives CASEAPGRGRGEQFF.

The chain has TRBV24-1 and TRBJ2-1, with 7 positions matching TRBD2. CDR3 length: 16 amino acids. CDR1 and CDR2 from the germline V gene are KGHDR and SFDVKD. Trimming took 4 bases from V and 6 from J; bases not matched to a gene: 11. CDR3 in DNA: TGTGCCACCAGTGACCCAGGACTAGTGCGGGGCAATGAGCAGTTCTTC. This sequence encodes CATSDPGLVRGNEQFF.

The chain has TRBV21-1 and TRBJ2-2; TRBD2, the table's D call, lacks a check against the DNA. TRBV21-1 corresponds to a pseudogene. The CDR3 runs 13 residues. The CDR3 protein is CASSKTGIGELFF. The CDR3 DNA follows: TGTGCCAGCAGCAAGACGGGGATCGGGGAGCTGTTTTTT.

V is TRBV15 and J is TRBJ2-6, with D hard to call. Germline V gene sequence: CDR1 LNHNV, CDR2 YYDKDF (reference sequence). The CDR3 extends over 14 amino acids. With 0 bases removed from V and 4 bases from J, the gap between germline ends came to 4 bases. In DNA form, the CDR3 reads TGTGCCACCAGCAGAGAGTCGGGGGCCAACGTCCTGACTTTC. It translates to CATSRESGANVLTF.

The rearrangement joins TRBV6-5 to TRBJ2-1; 9 nucleotides align to TRBD1. V trimming: 7 bases; J trimming: 5 bases; junction bases outside the gene matches: 9. The CDR3 is 15 residues long. The germline V gene encodes CDR1 MNHEY and CDR2 SVGAGI. The CDR3 region has the DNA TGTGCCAGCAAAAGGGACAGGGAGTCCGACAATGAGCAGTTCTTC. The encoded protein is CASKRDRESDNEQFF.

This chain uses TRBV19 with TRBJ1-5, with 8 bases fitting TRBD1. This CDR3 has 17 amino acids. The ends lost 3 bases at V and 0 bases at J; junction bases unmatched: 7. CDR1 LNHDA and CDR2 SQIVND come from the germline V gene (reference sequence). CDR3 residues: CASSIPRGPASNQPQHF. The CDR3 nucleotides read TGTGCCAGTAGTATTCCCAGGGGGCCAGCTAGCAATCAGCCCCAGCATTTT. Together with reference TRBV19 and TRBJ1-5, the CDR3 gives the full variable domain: DGGITQSPKYLFRKEGQNVTLSCEQNLNHDAMYWYRQDPGQGLRLIYYSQIVNDFQKGDIAEGYSVSREKKESFPLTVTSAQKNPTAFYLCASSIPRGPASNQPQHFGDGTRLSIL.

The CDR3 DNA reads as TGTGCCATCAGTGAGTCAATGGCGGGAGGGTGGTACGAGCAGTACTTC. This translates into CAISESMAGGWYEQYF. The rearrangement links TRBV10-3 to TRBJ2-7; the match to TRBD2 covers 9 bases. V trimming: 0 bases; J trimming: 4 bases; junction bases outside the gene matches: 7. The V gene's germline CDR1 is ENHRY and CDR2 SYGVKD. The CDR3 covers 16 residues.

The chain has TRBV24-1 and TRBJ2-2, with TRBD1 identical over 9 bases. Germline CDR1 and CDR2: KGHDR and SFDVKD. CDR3 size: 16 residues. The V and J ends lost 7 bases and 7 bases, in that order; junction bases with no gene match: 12. The CDR3 spells CATRATGTGSSGELFF. The DNA for the CDR3 is TGTGCCACCAGGGCCACCGGGACAGGGTCCAGCGGGGAGCTGTTTTTT.

V is TRBV6-5 and J is TRBJ1-2; a weak D match, TRBD1 (6 bases). This CDR3 has 15 amino acids. The germline gives CDR1 MNHEY, CDR2 SVGAGI. V lost 0 bases and J 4 bases, leaving 12 bases between the germline ends. The chain's CDR3 is CASSYSGQLGYGYTF. The CDR3 DNA reads TGTGCCAGCAGTTACTCCGGACAGCTAGGCTATGGCTACACCTTC.

The V gene is TRBV6-5, the J gene TRBJ2-2; D is unresolved. The CDR3 spans 16 residues. The germline V gene has CDR1 MNHEY and CDR2 SVGAGI. The V end was cut by 0 bases, the J end by 7 bases, with 15 bases between. DNA of the CDR3: TGTGCCAGCAGTTACTCCCAGCATCAAGGAGACGGGGAGCTGTTTTTT. Translated: CASSYSQHQGDGELFF.

The rearrangement links TRBV7-9 to TRBJ2-4, with 8 nucleotides matching TRBD1. The V gene's germline CDR1 is SEHNR and CDR2 FQNEAQ (reference sequence). The CDR3 is made up of 17 amino acids. V lost 4 bases to trimming and J lost 0 bases; unmatched junction nucleotides: 8. The CDR3 region has the DNA TGTGCCAGCAGCTCACCAGGGGGCTGGGTAGCCAAAAACATTCAGTACTTC. Translation: CASSSPGGWVAKNIQYF.

The chain links TRBV5-6 to TRBJ1-3; 8 bases match TRBD1. Germline CDR1 and CDR2: SGHDT and YYEEEE. The CDR3 length is 16 residues. With 4 bases clipped from V and 0 bases from J, the junction kept 6 bases outside the gene matches. The CDR3: CASSPGQGYSGNTIYF. The CDR3 DNA sequence: TGTGCCAGCAGCCCCGGACAGGGCTACTCTGGAAACACCATATATTTT. Full variable domain (outside the CDR3, taken from reference TRBV5-6 and TRBJ1-3): DAGVTQSPTHLIKTRGQQVTLRCSPKSGHDTVSWYQQALGQGPQFIFQYYEEEERQRGNFPDRFSGHQFPNYSSELNVNALLLGDSALYLCASSPGQGYSGNTIYFGEGSWLTVV.

The V gene is TRBV5-5, the J gene TRBJ2-1; 7 bases fit TRBD1. The CDR3 is 15 residues long. V was clipped by 0 bases and J by 2 bases; unmatched bases: 2. In germline, CDR1 is SGHKS, CDR2 YYEKEE (reference sequence). As DNA, the CDR3 is TGTGCCAGCAGCTTGGGACAGGGCCCCTACAATGAGCAGTTCTTC. Encoded protein: CASSLGQGPYNEQFF.

This clone was detected once. This chain uses TRBV7-3 with TRBJ2-5; a possible D gene is TRBD1 (6 bases). With 5 bases removed from V and 3 bases from J, the gap between germline ends came to 10 bases. This CDR3 has 13 residues. From germline, CDR1 is SGHTA and CDR2 FQGTGA. CDR3 protein: CASSINREETQYF. In nucleotides, the CDR3 is TGTGCCAGCAGCATAAACAGGGAAGAGACCCAGTACTTC.

This clone was counted a single time. The chain is built from TRBV10-1 and TRBJ2-3, with 15 bases identical to TRBD2. The trim removed 6 bases at V and 7 bases at J, leaving 5 bases unmatched. This CDR3 is built from 15 residues. CDR1 and CDR2 (germline): WNHNN, SYGVQD (reference sequence). CDR3 loop: CASSAGTSGRYTQYF. The CDR3 DNA reads as TGCGCCAGCAGCGCCGGGACTAGCGGGAGGTATACGCAGTATTTT.

This chain joins TRBV2 and TRBJ2-2; perhaps TRBD2 as D (5 bases). Deletions cut 4 bases from V and 1 base from J, with 13 bases between. The CDR3 has 16 residues. Germline-derived CDR1 and CDR2 are SNHLY and FYNNEI. CDR3 amino acids: CASSGVSGRNTGELFF. In nucleotides, the CDR3 is TGTGCCAGCAGTGGGGTAAGCGGTCGGAACACCGGGGAGCTGTTTTTT.

There are a few counts of this clone. The J gene is TRBJ2-5, the V gene TRBV7-9; 9 bases map to TRBD1. Germline-derived CDR1 and CDR2 are SEHNR and FQNEAQ (reference sequence). The V gene end was trimmed by 2 bases and the J gene end by 5 bases; junction bases not matched to a gene: 9. The CDR3 totals 16 residues. The CDR3 here is CASSLSGQGPWETQYF. In DNA form, the CDR3 reads TGTGCCAGCAGCTTAAGCGGACAGGGGCCGTGGGAGACCCAGTACTTC.